Below are 32 T cell receptor beta chains sequenced from a single sample in a study of T-cell reconstitution after alpha-beta-depleted transplantation in children listed by TCRdb under 2016. Libraries were prepared through PCR. Reads for this sample came from an Illumina HiSeq 2500. Molecular barcoding was employed in the preparation of TCR libraries, with unique molecular identifiers being used to normalize TCRbeta repertoire quantification. The public reads were run again by TCRdb, first through fastp at Q25 and then through MiXCR, and only productive beta chains were kept. CDR3 protein sequences are deduplicated, and each keeps its most common genes and DNA. This sample is represented by 490,000 or so distinct CDR3 sequences; around 13% of them were singletons. More than 5.5% of the sample lies in the top ten. The sequences come from PBMCs from the stem cell graft donor, collected from the stem cell graft. These TCRs come from a human donor who donated a stem cell graft to a child with combined immunodeficiency.

This clonotype was recorded at least ten times. J is TRBJ1-2 and V is TRBV24-1; D is unresolved. The CDR3 covers 14 residues. The V gene's germline CDR1 is KGHDR and CDR2 SFDVKD. The ends were cut back, 0 bases at V and 6 bases at J, with 10 bases in the middle. This chain's CDR3 is CATSDLDGRNGYTF. The CDR3 region has the DNA TGTGCCACCAGTGATTTGGACGGACGCAATGGCTACACCTTC.

The gene calls are TRBV27 and TRBJ1-2; D perhaps matches TRBD1 (5 bases). This CDR3 is built from 14 residues. V was trimmed by 3 bases and J by 7 bases, leaving 15 bases between them. CDR1 and CDR2 (germline): MNHEY, SMNVEV (reference sequence). DNA for the CDR3: TGTGCCAGCAGTTTCTTGCAGGGTGCAGCTGGCTACACCTTC. Protein sequence: CASSFLQGAAGYTF.

This clonotype was seen at least ten times. The chain is built from TRBV27 and TRBJ2-7; a possible D gene is TRBD1 (5 bases). The CDR3 totals 14 residues. V gave up 3 bases and J gave up 3 bases, with 12 bases separating them. Germline-derived CDR1 and CDR2 are MNHEY and SMNVEV (reference sequence). The CDR3 region has the DNA TGTGCCAGCAGTTTCCGCCAAGGGGACTACGAGCAGTACTTC. It codes for CASSFRQGDYEQYF.

The rearrangement uses TRBV5-1 and TRBJ2-2; tentatively, D is TRBD2 (6 bases). The CDR3 is 16 residues long. From germline, CDR1 is SGHRS and CDR2 YFSETQ. V was clipped by 3 bases and J by 0 bases, with 12 bases between them. The CDR3 bases are TGCGCCAGCAGCTGGGAGACGGGGGCGAACACCGGGGAGCTGTTTTTT. It encodes CASSWETGANTGELFF.

This clonotype was counted at least ten times. The chain recombines TRBV4-2 with TRBJ1-6; unclear D gene. The V gene's germline CDR1 is LGHNA and CDR2 YNFKEQ. Trimming cost V 1 base and J 7 bases, with 5 bases left between them. The CDR3 runs to 13 residues. CDR3 coding DNA: TGTGCCAGCAGCCAAGGCAGGAATTCACCCCTCCACTTT. This gives the protein CASSQGRNSPLHF.

On this clonotype itself: Given a much more abundant clone one base away, this may be a read error. J is TRBJ2-1 and V is TRBV10-3; D is unclear. The V gene lost 4 bases and the J gene lost 0 bases, with 10 bases spanning the gap. Per the germline V gene, CDR1 is ENHRY and CDR2 is SYGVKD. CDR3 size: 15 residues. The CDR3 protein is CAISGEWGSYNEQFF. The CDR3 nucleotides read TGTGCCATCAGTGGAGAGTGGGGCTCCTACAATGAGCAGTTCTTC.

This clonotype was found a few times. J is TRBJ1-1 and V is TRBV13; D unresolved. Looked up from germline, CDR1 is PRHDT and CDR2 is FYEKMQ (reference sequence). Trimming pared 4 bases from V and 2 bases from J, leaving 11 bases between. CDR3 size: 14 residues. The CDR3: CASSSPTPNTEAFF. The CDR3 DNA reads as TGTGCCAGCAGCTCACCCACTCCAAACACTGAAGCTTTCTTT.

This clonotype was recorded many times. This rearrangement joins TRBV28 to TRBJ2-3; no clear D gene. This CDR3 is 14 amino acids long. Trimming pared 3 bases from V and 3 bases from J, leaving 10 bases between. Germline V gene sequence: CDR1 MDHEN, CDR2 SYDVKM. The CDR3 bases are TGTGCCAGCAGTTTCCGGGTTGGTACAGATACGCAGTATTTT. The encoded protein is CASSFRVGTDTQYF.

This chain joins TRBV7-3 and TRBJ2-1; 10 bases map to TRBD1. This CDR3 has 15 residues. V was pared by 4 bases and J by 9 bases, with 9 bases of the junction left unmatched. Looked up from germline, CDR1 is SGHTA and CDR2 is FQGTGA. DNA of the CDR3: TGTGCCAGCAGCTCGGGACAGGGGATGGTTGGTGAGCAGTTCTTC. This gives the protein CASSSGQGMVGEQFF. The whole variable domain, remainder taken from reference TRBV7-3 and TRBJ2-1, is GAGVSQTPSNKVTEKGKYVELRCDPISGHTALYWYRQSLGQGPEFLIYFQGTGAADDSGLPNDRFFAVRPEGSVSTLKIQRTERGDSAVYLCASSSGQGMVGEQFFGPGTRLTVL.

This clonotype was detected a few times. This chain links TRBV28 with TRBJ1-2; 9 bases are shared with TRBD1. Germline V gene lookup returns CDR1 MDHEN and CDR2 SYDVKM. This CDR3 has 15 amino acids. Trimming cost V 5 bases and J 4 bases; bases outside gene matches: 8. CDR3 sequence reads: CASSPEDRGRYGYTF. The CDR3 region has the DNA TGTGCCAGCAGTCCAGAGGACAGGGGCCGCTATGGCTACACCTTC.

The chain carries TRBV2 and TRBJ2-1; perhaps TRBD2 as D (5 bases). Deletions cut 2 bases from V and 8 bases from J, with 19 bases between. CDR3 size: 16 residues. Germline V gene data show CDR1 as SNHLY and CDR2 as FYNNEI. CDR3 sequence reads: CASSEFGRAKGDEQFF. CDR3 DNA sequence: TGTGCCAGCAGTGAATTCGGGCGGGCTAAGGGCGATGAGCAGTTCTTC.

This clonotype occurred a few times. This rearrangement joins TRBV5-1 to TRBJ2-5; a possible D gene is TRBD1 (6 bases). This CDR3 is 15 amino acids long. CDR1 and CDR2 from the germline V gene are SGHRS and YFSETQ. V was trimmed by 5 bases and J by 9 bases, leaving 23 bases between them. This chain's CDR3 is CASRAGASPKGSQYF. The CDR3 region has the DNA TGCGCCAGCAGGGCAGGGGCTAGCCCAAAGGGGTCCCAGTACTTC. Full variable domain (missing parts from reference TRBV5-1 and TRBJ2-5): KAGVTQTPRYLIKTRGQQVTLSCSPISGHRSVSWYQQTPGQGLQFLFEYFSETQRNKGNFPGRFSGRQFSNSRSEMNVSTLELGDSALYLCASRAGASPKGSQYFGPGTRLLVL.

This clonotype was detected only a few times. V gene TRBV3-1 combines with J gene TRBJ2-7; D is unresolved. Trimming took 0 bases from V and 4 from J, leaving 19 bases between them. The germline CDR1 and CDR2 sequences are LGHDT and YNNKEL (reference sequence). This CDR3 has 17 amino acids. CDR3 sequence reads: CASSQEESGPGLYEQYF. In DNA, the CDR3 is TGTGCCAGCAGCCAAGAGGAGTCCGGGCCTGGTCTGTACGAGCAGTACTTC.

This clonotype appeared many times. The V call is TRBV20-1, the J call TRBJ2-3, with D uncertain. Per germline, CDR1 DFQATT and CDR2 SNEGSKA (reference sequence). The V end lost 3 bases, the J end lost 0 bases, and 16 bases lay between the germline ends. The CDR3 has 16 residues. CDR3 loop: CSASPPVGVSTDTQYF. The CDR3 DNA sequence: TGCAGTGCTAGTCCACCGGTTGGAGTTAGCACAGATACGCAGTATTTT.

About this clonotype itself: One end of the junction does not line up with germline, which may come from a read error. The CDR3 DNA reads TGTGCTAGCAGCTCGGGGACTAGCGTAGCCTACGAGCAGTACTTC. Translated, it gives CASSSGTSVAYEQYF. The J gene is TRBJ2-7, the V gene TRBV7-7, with 10 bases fitting TRBD2. This CDR3 comprises 15 residues. The V gene's germline CDR1 is SSHAT and CDR2 FNYEAQ (reference sequence). Combining the CDR3 with reference TRBV7-7 and TRBJ2-7 gives the whole variable domain GAGVSQSPRYKVTKRGQDVTLRCDPISSHATLYWYQQALGQGPEFLTYFNYEAQPDKSGLPSDRFSAERPEGSISTLTIQRTEQRDSAMYRCASSSGTSVAYEQYFGPGTRLTVT.

This clonotype was seen a handful of times. The V call is TRBV5-5, the J call TRBJ1-2, with 9 bases that match TRBD1. After removal of 3 bases from V and 4 bases from J, the junction contained 4 bases not matched to a gene. This CDR3 contains 14 residues. CDR1 SGHKS and CDR2 YYEKEE come from the germline V gene (reference sequence). The CDR3 nucleotides read TGTGCCAGCAGCTGGGGGACAGGGTCCTATGGCTACACCTTC. It translates to CASSWGTGSYGYTF.

This clonotype was seen only a few times. This chain joins TRBV27 and TRBJ1-6, with 7 bases lining up with TRBD1. The CDR3 spans 14 residues. The V segment lost 6 bases and the J segment 10 bases; nucleotides outside the gene matches: 9. CDR1 is MNHEY, CDR2 SMNVEV, per germline (reference sequence). The CDR3 nucleotides are TGTGCCAGCAGGCCCTACAGGGGAGAATCACCCCTCCACTTT. Translating gives CASRPYRGESPLHF.

This clonotype came up many times. An end of the junction differs from the germline gene, which may be a read error. The genes are TRBV5-4 and TRBJ2-2, with 7 bases matching TRBD1. CDR3 length equals 14 residues. Germline-derived CDR1 and CDR2 are SGHNT and YYREEE (reference sequence). Here the CDR3 reads CASRSTGNPGELFF. As DNA, the CDR3 is TGTGCCAGCAGATCGACAGGGAACCCCGGGGAGCTGTTTTTT.

This clonotype was detected many times. The J gene is TRBJ2-3, the V gene TRBV12-3 or TRBV12-4; TRBD2 might be the D (5 bases). V lost 7 bases to trimming and J lost 5 bases, with 13 bases between them. The CDR3 length is 13 residues. CDR3 sequence reads: CASTRTPEDTQYF. DNA for the CDR3: TGTGCCAGCACCCGGACTCCGGAAGATACGCAGTATTTT.

This clonotype has at least ten counts. This chain links TRBV12-3 or TRBV12-4 with TRBJ1-1; D may be TRBD1 (6 bases). V lost 6 bases, J lost 4 bases, and 15 bases lay in between. This CDR3 has 14 amino acids. CDR3 in amino acids: CASSSVGGRTEAFF. The CDR3 DNA reads TGTGCCAGCAGCTCGGTCGGGGGGCGCACTGAAGCTTTCTTT.

The chain combines TRBV5-1 with TRBJ1-6; 9 bases match TRBD1. This CDR3 contains 16 residues. Trimming removed 4 bases from V and 9 bases from J; junction bases left unmatched: 11. From germline, CDR1 is SGHRS and CDR2 YFSETQ. CDR3 bases: TGCGCCAGCAGCCAAACCCGGGACAGGGAGTCTTCACCCCTCCACTTT. Translating gives CASSQTRDRESSPLHF.

This clonotype was detected only a few times. The gene calls are TRBV12-3 or TRBV12-4 and TRBJ1-4, with D possibly matching TRBD1 (5 bases). CDR3 length: 12 residues. V lost 10 bases, J lost 7 bases, and 13 bases lay in between. CDR3 in amino acids: CATRGTVEKLFF. In DNA form, the CDR3 reads TGTGCCACCCGAGGGACGGTTGAAAAACTGTTTTTT.

The chain links TRBV5-5 to TRBJ2-2; weak D call: TRBD1 (6 bases). Germline V gives CDR1 SGHKS, CDR2 YYEKEE (reference sequence). The CDR3 covers 16 residues. V dropped 4 bases and J dropped 1 base, with 14 bases sitting between them. The CDR3 coding sequence is TGTGCCAGCAGCGTGGGGGCACACCTGAACACCGGGGAGCTGTTTTTT. Protein product: CASSVGAHLNTGELFF.

The chain employs TRBV12-3 or TRBV12-4 and TRBJ1-6, with TRBD1 matching 7 bases. This CDR3 is 14 amino acids long. V was pared by 3 bases and J by 10 bases, with 6 bases of the junction left unmatched. The CDR3 spells CASSFQGVRSPLHF. CDR3 in DNA: TGTGCCAGCAGTTTTCAGGGGGTACGGTCACCCCTCCACTTT.

This clonotype was found a few times. This chain uses TRBV12-3 or TRBV12-4 with TRBJ2-7; TRBD2 is a possible D gene (6 bases). The germline V and J ends were trimmed by 2 bases and 7 bases, with 12 bases remaining between them. This CDR3 comprises 13 residues. The CDR3 coding sequence is TGTGCCAGCAGTTTACTGGCGGGGCGGGAGCAGTACTTC. Its translation: CASSLLAGREQYF.

This clonotype was recorded a few times. The chain links TRBV6-4 to TRBJ2-3, with 8 bases aligning to TRBD2. J was trimmed by 4 bases and V by 3 bases; bases with no gene match: 9. The CDR3 spans 16 residues. Looked up from germline, CDR1 is MRHNA and CDR2 is SNTAGT. In DNA, the CDR3 is TGTGCCAGCAGTGATCAAATTGGACTAGCTGCAGATACGCAGTATTTT. Translation gives CASSDQIGLAADTQYF.

This clonotype was counted between two and nine times. The chain is built from TRBV12-3 or TRBV12-4 and TRBJ2-7, with 11 bases aligning to TRBD2. CDR3 length: 13 amino acids. V lost 6 bases and J lost 3; bases outside the gene matches: 1. The CDR3, as DNA: TGTGCCAGCAGGGGGACTAGCGGCTACGAGCAGTACTTC. This translates into CASRGTSGYEQYF.

There are a few counts of this clonotype. The chain has TRBV20-1 and TRBJ1-2, with 7 bases matching TRBD1. With 0 bases clipped from V and 4 bases from J, the junction kept 5 bases outside the gene matches. Germline CDR1 reads DFQATT; CDR2 reads SNEGSKA (reference sequence). CDR3 length equals 14 residues. CDR3 coding DNA: TGCAGTGCTAGAGATACAGGGGCAGTCTATGGCTACACCTTC. This codes for CSARDTGAVYGYTF.

The chain carries TRBV24-1 and TRBJ1-2; no clear D gene. The germline V gene encodes CDR1 KGHDR and CDR2 SFDVKD. The CDR3 extends over 11 amino acids. Trimming removed 6 bases at V and 4 bases at J, with 5 bases between. CDR3 residues: CATSTGYGYTF. The CDR3 coding sequence is TGTGCCACCAGTACCGGCTATGGCTACACCTTC.

The chain couples TRBV11-2 to TRBJ2-1, with D hard to call. With 4 bases removed from V and 9 bases from J, the gap between germline ends came to 16 bases. The length of the CDR3 is 14 residues. CDR1 and CDR2 from the germline V gene are SGHAT and FQNNGV. CDR3 sequence (DNA): TGTGCCAGCAGCTCCCGGCTGGTAGGGCCTGAGCAGTTCTTC. Protein sequence: CASSSRLVGPEQFF.

This clonotype occurred many times. CDR3 protein: CASSPSVAHPPGNTIYF. The CDR3 nucleotides are TGTGCCAGCAGTCCCTCAGTAGCCCACCCTCCTGGAAACACCATATATTTT. The rearrangement joins TRBV12-3 or TRBV12-4 to TRBJ1-3, with unresolved D. The CDR3 has 17 amino acids. Between the trimmed V and J ends, which lost 5 bases and 2 bases, there was a span of 19 bases.

The rearrangement links TRBV15 to TRBJ2-3; TRBD2 might be the D (6 bases). The germline V gene encodes CDR1 LNHNV and CDR2 YYDKDF (reference sequence). The ends were cut back, 3 bases at V and 0 bases at J, with 10 bases in the middle. The CDR3 length is 15 residues. CDR3 sequence: CATSRDYLSTDTQYF. In nucleotides, the CDR3 is TGTGCCACCAGCAGGGACTACCTTAGCACAGATACGCAGTATTTT.